This is a list of T cell receptor beta chains from one sample in a study of OX40 agonist ivuxolimab in advanced cancers. Profiling relied on immunoSEQ multiplex PCR, and the TCRdb table lists in-frame clones only, not all of them. This sample has 90,000 to 100,000 clones, with around nine tenths found just once. This sample comprised CD4+ or CD8+ T cells sorted from blood, obtained in a trial of the OX40 agonist ivuxolimab. These receptors all come from an adult with an advanced solid tumor such as melanoma, head and neck, liver or kidney cancer. The CDR3 runs from the conserved cysteine through the conserved F or W. The D gene is left open where the match is weak. Size is stated for part of the rows, as once, few or many counts, or as a class when the clone is expanded.

abundance: few
d_gene: -
j_gene: TRBJ2-7
v_gene: TRBV4-1
CDR3nt: TGCGCCAGCAGCCAAGATAGGAGGAGTAGGCAGTACTTC
CDR3aa: CASSQDRRSRQYF

abundance: -
d_gene: -
j_gene: TRBJ2-1
v_gene: TRBV5-1
CDR3nt: TGCGCCAGCAGCTTGGACCCCGACAGGCTCCAAAGCAATGAGCAGTTCTTC
CDR3aa: CASSLDPDRLQSNEQFF

abundance: -
d_gene: -
j_gene: TRBJ1-5
v_gene: TRBV11-2
CDR3nt: TGTGCCAGCTCCCGACAGGACAATCAGCCCCAGCATTTT
CDR3aa: CASSRQDNQPQHF

abundance: -
d_gene: -
j_gene: TRBJ1-2
v_gene: TRBV19
CDR3nt: TGTGCCAGTAGTATTATGTCCGCCCTCCCCTATGGCTACACCTTC
CDR3aa: CASSIMSALPYGYTF

abundance: -
d_gene: TRBD1
j_gene: TRBJ1-4
v_gene: TRBV5-1
CDR3nt: TGCGCCAGCAGCTTGGAGGGACAGCCCGGTGGCGAAAAACTGTTTTTT
CDR3aa: CASSLEGQPGGEKLFF

abundance: -
d_gene: TRBD2
j_gene: TRBJ2-1
v_gene: TRBV10-3
CDR3nt: TGTGCCATCAGTGCCGGGACTAGCGGTAACAATGAGCAGTTCTTC
CDR3aa: CAISAGTSGNNEQFF

abundance: -
d_gene: -
j_gene: TRBJ1-2
v_gene: TRBV9
CDR3nt: TGTGCCAGCAGCTCCCAAAACTATGGCTACACCTTC
CDR3aa: CASSSQNYGYTF

abundance: -
d_gene: TRBD1
j_gene: TRBJ2-1
v_gene: TRBV27
CDR3nt: TGTGCCAGCAGTTTTAGAACAGGGGGCCACAATGAGCAGTTCTTC
CDR3aa: CASSFRTGGHNEQFF

abundance: -
d_gene: TRBD1
j_gene: TRBJ1-4
v_gene: TRBV7-2
CDR3nt: TGTGCCAGCAGCCAACAGGGGGCGGGAGAAAAACTGTTTTTT
CDR3aa: CASSQQGAGEKLFF

abundance: -
d_gene: TRBD2
j_gene: TRBJ2-3
v_gene: TRBV5-1
CDR3nt: TGCGCCAGCGCTCTAGCGGGAGGGCAAGATACGCAGTATTTT
CDR3aa: CASALAGGQDTQYF

abundance: few
d_gene: -
j_gene: TRBJ2-2
v_gene: TRBV27
CDR3nt: TGTGCCAGCAGTTTAGTGGGAACTATGAACACCGGGGAGCTGTTTTTT
CDR3aa: CASSLVGTMNTGELFF

abundance: -
d_gene: -
j_gene: TRBJ2-5
v_gene: TRBV5-5
CDR3nt: TGTGCCAGCAGTTCGTGGGAGACCCAGTACTTC
CDR3aa: CASSSWETQYF

abundance: -
d_gene: -
j_gene: TRBJ2-1
v_gene: TRBV11-3
CDR3nt: TGTGCCAGCAGCCTAGACAGCAGCTCCTACAATGAGCAGTTCTTC
CDR3aa: CASSLDSSSYNEQFF

abundance: -
d_gene: -
j_gene: TRBJ2-1
v_gene: TRBV5-1
CDR3nt: TGCGCCAGCAGCTTGAATGGTATTAGTAACAATGAGCAGTTCTTC
CDR3aa: CASSLNGISNNEQFF

abundance: -
d_gene: TRBD1
j_gene: TRBJ1-3
v_gene: TRBV7-2
CDR3nt: TGTGCCAGCAGCATTGGACAGGCGAACACCATATATTTT
CDR3aa: CASSIGQANTIYF

abundance: -
d_gene: TRBD2
j_gene: TRBJ2-2
v_gene: TRBV5-4
CDR3nt: TGTGCCAGCAGCCCGACTAGCGCCGACACCGGGGAGCTGTTTTTT
CDR3aa: CASSPTSADTGELFF

abundance: -
d_gene: -
j_gene: TRBJ2-3
v_gene: TRBV5-1
CDR3nt: TGCGCCAGCAGCTTGTTCATCACAGGCACAGATACGCAGTATTTT
CDR3aa: CASSLFITGTDTQYF

abundance: -
d_gene: TRBD1
j_gene: TRBJ2-5
v_gene: TRBV5-1
CDR3nt: TGCGCCAGCAGCTTGGGACAGGGGCCTTTATACCAAGAGACCCAGTACTTC
CDR3aa: CASSLGQGPLYQETQYF

abundance: -
d_gene: TRBD2
j_gene: TRBJ2-1
v_gene: TRBV11-3
CDR3nt: TGTGCCAGCAGTACCCACAACCGGGGCGGGGGGTACAATGAGCAGTTCTTC
CDR3aa: CASSTHNRGGGYNEQFF

abundance: -
d_gene: -
j_gene: TRBJ2-2
v_gene: TRBV10-3
CDR3nt: TGTGCCATCAATTCGGGACTCAACACCGGGGAGCTGTTTTTT
CDR3aa: CAINSGLNTGELFF

abundance: once
d_gene: TRBD2
j_gene: TRBJ2-3
v_gene: TRBV4-3
CDR3nt: TGCGCCAGCAGCCAAGCCCCAACGCGGGGGAGCGATACGCAGTATTTT
CDR3aa: CASSQAPTRGSDTQYF

abundance: -
d_gene: -
j_gene: TRBJ2-1
v_gene: TRBV5-8
CDR3nt: TGTGCCAGCAGCTTGGTGGGACCCACAAAAGAGCAGTTCTTC
CDR3aa: CASSLVGPTKEQFF

abundance: -
d_gene: -
j_gene: TRBJ2-7
v_gene: TRBV5-3
CDR3nt: TGTGCCAGAAGCCAACCCGTGAGATACGAGCAGTACTTC
CDR3aa: CARSQPVRYEQYF

abundance: -
d_gene: -
j_gene: TRBJ2-2
v_gene: TRBV28
CDR3nt: TGTGCCAGCAGTTTGACATGGTCCCAGCTGTTTTTT
CDR3aa: CASSLTWSQLFF

abundance: -
d_gene: -
j_gene: TRBJ1-4
v_gene: TRBV6-6
CDR3nt: TGTGCCAGCAGCCCCCAAGAAAAACTGTTTTTT
CDR3aa: CASSPQEKLFF

abundance: -
d_gene: -
j_gene: TRBJ2-1
v_gene: TRBV7-2
CDR3nt: TGTGCCAGCAGCCTGTCTGAGGGGGTCTACAATGAGCAGTTCTTC
CDR3aa: CASSLSEGVYNEQFF

abundance: once
d_gene: -
j_gene: TRBJ2-2
v_gene: TRBV5-6
CDR3nt: TGTGCCAGCAGCTTCTTGATCAGGGGAACCGGGGAGCTGTTTTTT
CDR3aa: CASSFLIRGTGELFF

abundance: -
d_gene: -
j_gene: TRBJ1-2
v_gene: TRBV7-2
CDR3nt: TGTGCCAGCAGCTTCGACAGCTTCGGTGGCTACACCTTC
CDR3aa: CASSFDSFGGYTF

abundance: few
d_gene: -
j_gene: TRBJ1-1
v_gene: TRBV19
CDR3nt: TGTGCCAGTAGTAAGACAGGGAACACTGAAGCTTTCTTT
CDR3aa: CASSKTGNTEAFF

abundance: -
d_gene: TRBD2
j_gene: TRBJ2-1
v_gene: TRBV29-1
CDR3nt: TGCAGCGTGGATCCTGGACTAGCCTTTTTCAATGAGCAGTTCTTC
CDR3aa: CSVDPGLAFFNEQFF

abundance: -
d_gene: TRBD1
j_gene: TRBJ1-4
v_gene: TRBV9
CDR3nt: TGTGCCAGCAGCGCCAGGGGGGCCCCTGAAAAACTGTTTTTT
CDR3aa: CASSARGAPEKLFF

abundance: -
d_gene: TRBD1
j_gene: TRBJ1-2
v_gene: TRBV7-3
CDR3nt: TGTGCCAGCAGTTCCGGTGTAACAGGGGATGGCTACACCTTC
CDR3aa: CASSSGVTGDGYTF

abundance: few
d_gene: -
j_gene: TRBJ1-5
v_gene: TRBV28
CDR3nt: TGTGCCAGCAGTTTATCGGGGCAGCCCCAGCATTTT
CDR3aa: CASSLSGQPQHF

abundance: -
d_gene: -
j_gene: TRBJ1-3
v_gene: TRBV5-1
CDR3nt: TGCGCCAGCAGCTTGGGCCGCCCATCTGGAAACACCATATATTTT
CDR3aa: CASSLGRPSGNTIYF

abundance: -
d_gene: -
j_gene: TRBJ1-1
v_gene: TRBV2
CDR3nt: TGTGCCAGCAGTTGGACAGATATGAACACTGAAGCTTTCTTT
CDR3aa: CASSWTDMNTEAFF

abundance: once
d_gene: -
j_gene: TRBJ2-3
v_gene: TRBV18
CDR3nt: TGTGCCAGCTCACCGATGCAAGATACGCAGTATTTT
CDR3aa: CASSPMQDTQYF

abundance: -
d_gene: -
j_gene: TRBJ1-6
v_gene: TRBV19
CDR3nt: TGTGCCACCCGGGGAGGGGTGCTGGGTAATTCACCCCTCCACTTT
CDR3aa: CATRGGVLGNSPLHF

abundance: -
d_gene: -
j_gene: TRBJ1-1
v_gene: TRBV5-8
CDR3nt: TGTGCCAGCAGCTTGGTCCCTGGGCGCACTGAAGCTTTCTTT
CDR3aa: CASSLVPGRTEAFF

abundance: -
d_gene: -
j_gene: TRBJ1-1
v_gene: TRBV7-3
CDR3nt: TGTGCCAGCAGCTCCGGACCGAACACTGAAGCTTTCTTT
CDR3aa: CASSSGPNTEAFF

abundance: -
d_gene: -
j_gene: TRBJ1-5
v_gene: TRBV4-3
CDR3nt: TGCGCCAGCAGCCCCGGGACGGGGGTGAATCAGCCCCAGCATTTT
CDR3aa: CASSPGTGVNQPQHF

abundance: -
d_gene: -
j_gene: TRBJ1-1
v_gene: TRBV2
CDR3nt: TGTGCCAGCAGTGACGACAGCAGAGGGATTATCTTT
CDR3aa: CASSDDSRGIIF

abundance: -
d_gene: -
j_gene: TRBJ2-1
v_gene: TRBV2
CDR3nt: TGTGCCAGCAGTGACCTGACAGGCCGGGTCGGTGAGCAGTTCTTC
CDR3aa: CASSDLTGRVGEQFF

abundance: once
d_gene: -
j_gene: TRBJ2-5
v_gene: TRBV11-2
CDR3nt: TGTGCCAGCACCCCTTCGCCCAATCGTTTGGAGACCCAGTACTTC
CDR3aa: CASTPSPNRLETQYF

abundance: -
d_gene: -
j_gene: TRBJ1-4
v_gene: TRBV5-1
CDR3nt: TGCGCCAGCAGCACCGGTCGGTCAGCAACTAATGAAAAACTGTTTTTT
CDR3aa: CASSTGRSATNEKLFF

abundance: -
d_gene: -
j_gene: TRBJ1-3
v_gene: TRBV11-2
CDR3nt: TGTGCCAGCAGCCCATTCGGACACCTCTCTGGAAACACCATATATTTT
CDR3aa: CASSPFGHLSGNTIYF

abundance: -
d_gene: -
j_gene: TRBJ1-2
v_gene: TRBV2
CDR3nt: TGTGCCAGCAGTGAAATGGACTATGGCTACACCTTC
CDR3aa: CASSEMDYGYTF

abundance: -
d_gene: -
j_gene: TRBJ1-1
v_gene: TRBV6-1
CDR3nt: TGTGCCAGCAATCCGGACAGACTTTACACTGAAGCTTTCTTT
CDR3aa: CASNPDRLYTEAFF

abundance: -
d_gene: -
j_gene: TRBJ2-2
v_gene: TRBV7-9
CDR3nt: TGTGCCACCCACTTGGGGACACCCACCGGGGAGCTGTTTTTT
CDR3aa: CATHLGTPTGELFF

abundance: -
d_gene: TRBD2
j_gene: TRBJ2-5
v_gene: TRBV2
CDR3nt: TGTGCCAGCCGCCGCAACTCGGGAGGCCAAGAGACCCAGTACTTC
CDR3aa: CASRRNSGGQETQYF

abundance: -
d_gene: -
j_gene: TRBJ1-1
v_gene: TRBV5-1
CDR3nt: TGCGCCAGCAGGGTTGGCGGGGGCGGCACTGAAGCTTTCTTT
CDR3aa: CASRVGGGGTEAFF

abundance: -
d_gene: -
j_gene: TRBJ1-3
v_gene: TRBV28
CDR3nt: TGTGCCAGCACGGAGACCGGAAACACCATATATTTT
CDR3aa: CASTETGNTIYF

abundance: -
d_gene: TRBD2
j_gene: TRBJ2-1
v_gene: TRBV29-1
CDR3nt: TGCAGCGTGGAGGGAGGGCCCTCTTACAATGAGCAGTTCTTC
CDR3aa: CSVEGGPSYNEQFF